This T cell receptor (beta chain) was found in a study of response to subunit inactivated influenza vaccine. Broader study findings: The authors offered the suggestion that each seasonal influenza vaccination recruits few new T cells.

This clonotype was counted at least ten times. The antigen is undetermined. Trimming took off 1 base at V and 5 bases at J, with 14 bases between the two ends. Germline CDR1 and CDR2: SGHTA and FQGNSA. This CDR3 contains 15 residues. TCRdb re-called the RT-PCR reads through MiXCR, storing one row per CDR3 protein. This sample has 560,000 or so distinct CDR3 sequences, with around 8% found just once. This chain uses TRBV7-2 with TRBJ1-2, with D uncertain. The source is a man between 50 and 75 years old who received an inactivated influenza vaccine. The specimen comprised PBMCs from blood, sampled less than 25 months after vaccination. CDR3: CASSLEGVGKYGYTF. The CDR3 DNA reads TGTGCCAGCAGCTTAGAGGGAGTGGGGAAATATGGCTACACCTTC.